The 9 T cell receptor beta chains below all came from one sample that was sequenced in a study of identical twins. One entry per CDR3 protein, called by TCRdb with MiXCR from the 5' RACE reads. The table includes 1.5 million to 2 million distinct CDR3 sequences, 25% to 35% detected once. The sample was cord blood. These receptors were obtained from a newborn girl in good health.

The chain links TRBV4-2 to TRBJ2-6; no clear D. Germline V gives CDR1 LGHNA, CDR2 YNFKEQ. The V and J ends lost 0 bases and 0 bases respectively, with 12 bases between them. This CDR3 contains 18 residues. The chain's CDR3 is CASSQDGMGDSGANVLTF. The CDR3 DNA reads as TGTGCCAGCAGCCAAGACGGCATGGGCGACTCTGGGGCCAACGTCCTGACTTTC.

This clonotype has only a few counts. V gene TRBV7-9 combines with J gene TRBJ1-1, with 8 bases that match TRBD1. Germline assignment: CDR1 SEHNR and CDR2 FQNEAQ (reference sequence). The CDR3 is 14 residues long. V trimming: 2 bases; J trimming: 5 bases; junction bases outside the gene matches: 4. The CDR3: CASSLLTGETEAFF. In DNA form, the CDR3 reads TGTGCCAGCAGCTTATTGACAGGGGAAACTGAAGCTTTCTTT.

J is TRBJ1-2 and V is TRBV27; the D gene is possibly TRBD1 (6 bases). V dropped 3 bases and J dropped 8 bases, with 16 bases sitting between them. Germline V gene data show CDR1 as MNHEY and CDR2 as SMNVEV (reference sequence). The CDR3 is made up of 14 amino acids. CDR3 residues: CASSFRGGVRGYTF. CDR3 nucleotides: TGTGCCAGCAGTTTTAGGGGGGGTGTGAGAGGCTACACCTTC.

This clonotype has only a few counts. The rearrangement uses TRBV10-3 and TRBJ1-5; 10 nucleotides agree with TRBD1. This CDR3 contains 13 residues. V lost 10 bases, J lost 5 bases, and 5 bases stayed unmatched. Germline V lookup: CDR1 ENHRY, CDR2 SYGVKD. CDR3 in amino acids: CASGQGDHQPQHF. The CDR3 bases are TGTGCCAGCGGACAGGGGGATCATCAGCCCCAGCATTTT.

This clonotype was picked up many times. This chain joins TRBV6-1 and TRBJ2-3; D possibly corresponds to TRBD2 (5 bases). V lost 0 bases, J lost 4 bases, and 5 bases lay in between. The germline gives CDR1 MNHNS, CDR2 SASEGT. This CDR3 has 13 amino acids. The CDR3 sequence: CASSEAGADTQYF. CDR3 nucleotide sequence: TGTGCCAGCAGTGAAGCGGGAGCAGATACGCAGTATTTT.

The rearrangement links TRBV20-1 to TRBJ1-2; perhaps TRBD1 as D (6 bases). Germline CDR1 DFQATT, CDR2 SNEGSKA (reference sequence). The V end lost 0 bases, the J end lost 7 bases, and 18 bases lay between the germline ends. This CDR3 is built from 15 residues. In DNA form, the CDR3 reads TGCAGTGCTAGAGAGGACCCACGGGGGGCAATTGGCTACACCTTC. Amino acids: CSAREDPRGAIGYTF.

CDR3 protein: CASSMGGRPYGYTF. CDR3 nucleotide sequence: TGTGCCAGCAGCATGGGGGGCAGGCCCTATGGCTACACCTTC. The chain links TRBV28 to TRBJ1-2, with D possibly being TRBD1 (6 bases). The CDR3 extends over 14 amino acids. V lost 6 bases, J lost 4 bases, and 15 bases lay in between. CDR1 is MDHEN and CDR2 is SYDVKM in the germline V gene.

The chain is built from TRBV9 and TRBJ2-1, with D possibly TRBD2 on 6 matching bases. Trimming took 1 base from V and 10 from J, leaving 18 bases between them. Germline V lookup: CDR1 SGDLS, CDR2 YYNGEE. The CDR3 consists of 15 residues. This CDR3 reads CASSVRDSRTYEQFF. In nucleotides, the CDR3 is TGTGCCAGCAGCGTACGGGACTCCCGAACCTACGAGCAGTTCTTC.

The CDR3 sequence: CASSPHFQGARDTEAFF. The DNA of the CDR3 is TGTGCCAGCAGCCCGCATTTCCAGGGGGCGCGGGACACTGAAGCTTTCTTT. V and J are TRBV3-1 and TRBJ1-1, with TRBD1 matching 8 bases. Germline lookup yields CDR1 LGHDT and CDR2 YNNKEL (reference sequence). The CDR3 is made up of 17 amino acids. The V and J ends lost 4 bases and 3 bases, in that order; junction bases with no gene match: 13.